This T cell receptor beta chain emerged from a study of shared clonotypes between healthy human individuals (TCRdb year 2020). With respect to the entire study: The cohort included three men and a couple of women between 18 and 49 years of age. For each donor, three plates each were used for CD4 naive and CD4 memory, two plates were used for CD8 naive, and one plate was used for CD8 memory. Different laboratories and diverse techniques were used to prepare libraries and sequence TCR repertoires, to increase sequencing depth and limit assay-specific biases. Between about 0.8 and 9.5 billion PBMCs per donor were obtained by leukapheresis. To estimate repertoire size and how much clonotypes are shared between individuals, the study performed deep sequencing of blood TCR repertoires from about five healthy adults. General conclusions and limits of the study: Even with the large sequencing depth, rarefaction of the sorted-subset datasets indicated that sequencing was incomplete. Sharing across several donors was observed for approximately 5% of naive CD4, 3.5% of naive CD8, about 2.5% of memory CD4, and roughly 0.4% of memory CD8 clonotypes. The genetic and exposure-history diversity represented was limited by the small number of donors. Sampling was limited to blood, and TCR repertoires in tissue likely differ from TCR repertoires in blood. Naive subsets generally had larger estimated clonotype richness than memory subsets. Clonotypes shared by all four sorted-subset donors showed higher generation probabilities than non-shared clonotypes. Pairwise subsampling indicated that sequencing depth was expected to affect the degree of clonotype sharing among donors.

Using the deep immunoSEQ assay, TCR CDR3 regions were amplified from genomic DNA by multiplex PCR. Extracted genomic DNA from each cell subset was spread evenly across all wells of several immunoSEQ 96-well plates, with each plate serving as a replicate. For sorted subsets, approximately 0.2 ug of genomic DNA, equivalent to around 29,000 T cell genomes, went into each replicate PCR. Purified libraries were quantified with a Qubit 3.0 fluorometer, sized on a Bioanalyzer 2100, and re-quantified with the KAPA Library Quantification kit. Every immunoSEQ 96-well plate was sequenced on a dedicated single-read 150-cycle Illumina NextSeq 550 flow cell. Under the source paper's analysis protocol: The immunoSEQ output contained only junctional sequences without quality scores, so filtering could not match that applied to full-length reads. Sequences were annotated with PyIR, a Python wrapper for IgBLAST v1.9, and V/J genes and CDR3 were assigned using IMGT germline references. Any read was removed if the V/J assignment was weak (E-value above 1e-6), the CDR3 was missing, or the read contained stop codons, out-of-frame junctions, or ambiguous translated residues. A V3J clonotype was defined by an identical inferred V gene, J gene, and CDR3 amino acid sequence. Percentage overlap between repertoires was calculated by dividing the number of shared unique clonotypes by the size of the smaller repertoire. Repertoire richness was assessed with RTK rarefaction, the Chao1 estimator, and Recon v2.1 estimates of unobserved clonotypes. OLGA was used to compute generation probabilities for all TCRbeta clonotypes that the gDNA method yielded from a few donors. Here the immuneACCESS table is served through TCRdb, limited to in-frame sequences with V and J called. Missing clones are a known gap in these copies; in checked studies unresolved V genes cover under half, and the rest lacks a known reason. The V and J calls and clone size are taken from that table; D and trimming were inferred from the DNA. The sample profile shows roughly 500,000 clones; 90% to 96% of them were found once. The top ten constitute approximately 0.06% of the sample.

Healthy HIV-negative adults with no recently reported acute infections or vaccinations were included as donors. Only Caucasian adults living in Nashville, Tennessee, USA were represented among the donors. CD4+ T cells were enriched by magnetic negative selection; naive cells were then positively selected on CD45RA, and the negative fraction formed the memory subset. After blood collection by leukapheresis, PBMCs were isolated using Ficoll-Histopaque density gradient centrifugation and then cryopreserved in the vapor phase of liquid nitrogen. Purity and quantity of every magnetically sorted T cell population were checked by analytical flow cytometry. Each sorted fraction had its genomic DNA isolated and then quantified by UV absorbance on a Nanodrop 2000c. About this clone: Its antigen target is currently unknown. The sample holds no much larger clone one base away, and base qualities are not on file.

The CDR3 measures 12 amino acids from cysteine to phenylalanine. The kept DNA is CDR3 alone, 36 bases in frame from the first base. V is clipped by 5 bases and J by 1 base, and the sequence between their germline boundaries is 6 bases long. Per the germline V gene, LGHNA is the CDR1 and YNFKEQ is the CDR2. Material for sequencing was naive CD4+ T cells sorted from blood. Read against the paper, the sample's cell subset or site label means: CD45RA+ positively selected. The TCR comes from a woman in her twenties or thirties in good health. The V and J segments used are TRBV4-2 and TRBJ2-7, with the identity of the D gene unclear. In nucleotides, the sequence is TGTGCCAGCAGCTACGAGTCCTACGAGCAGTACTTC. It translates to CASSYESYEQYF.